Described below is a single T cell receptor (beta chain) sequence and its context. This sample was taken from a study of shared clonotypes between healthy human individuals. Trimming at V came to 3 bases and at J to 5 bases, leaving 9 bases not matched to a gene. The CDR3 loop spans 15 amino acids. Germline CDR1 and CDR2: SGHAT and FQDESV (reference sequence). This table comes from immunoSEQ multiplex PCR, and its TCRdb copy is limited to in-frame clones, with some not included. Seen here are about 480,000 clones, more than 65% observed once, and the top ten hold 10% to 15%. The sequenced material came from PBMCs. The rearrangement uses TRBV11-1 and TRBJ2-7; 8 nucleotides match TRBD2. This clonotype originated in a woman aged 40 to 50 in good health. Some clones in this sample may be carry-over from other donors' samples. Written as DNA, the CDR3 is TGTGCCAGCAGCTTCCGAGGAGCGGGAGCGGACGAGCAGTACTTC. This translates into CASSFRGAGADEQYF.